This entry features one TCR beta chain sequence. This clone is a singleton in its sample. Its antigen is unknown. No clone much larger than this one lies a single base away; base qualities are absent. This sample stems from a study of blood T cell repertoires in COVID-19 (dated by TCRdb to 2020 to 2022). Broadly, across the study: Collaborator samples came from the United States, Italy and Spain and covered acute and convalescent phases of COVID-19. The material from the prospective study consisted of cDNA or gDNA derived from T cells, B-cell-depleted T cells, or PBMCs. Subjects who had been exposed to COVID-19, were actively infected with it, or had recovered from it provided the deeply sampled blood TCRbeta repertoires that made up the dataset. The repertoires were released in a freely available public database intended as a resource for research on the immune response to SARS-CoV-2. Samples were obtained from the ongoing ImmuneRACE study (first 160 participants) and from about 1,300 subjects provided by 6 global collaborators. A de-identified subject ID, COVID-19 status, age in years and sex were almost always included in the sample metadata. Where available, HLA class I and class II types were taken from metadata supplied by the sample provider and were not determined by assay-based typing. Summary of the overall study and its limitations: The amount of clinical and demographic metadata varied by source and participant and was provided uncurated.

TCRbeta CDR3 regions were amplified from genomic DNA using the immunoSEQ Assay, a bias-controlled multiplex PCR. In the original analysis: Within the assay, amplification of reference gene primers was used to estimate how many nucleated cells each sample contained. To quantify the absolute abundance of each unique TCRbeta CDR3 rearrangement, sequence reads were collapsed and filtered. For each sample, productive Simpson clonality was calculated as the square root of Simpson's diversity index across productive rearrangements. TCRdb took this table from immuneACCESS and kept in-frame rearrangements with V and J called. Such tables lack part of the clones; where checked against another copy, unresolved V genes explain under half of the gap, and the rest is unexplained. From that table come the V and J calls and clone size; the DNA was used to work out D and trimming. The sample contains about 300,000 clones, around 90% of them found a single time. Of the sample, 1.3% falls within the top ten clones.

Whole blood was collected in K2EDTA tubes by collaborating institutions according to the institutions' own protocols. For TCRbeta analysis, collaborator samples were shipped as frozen whole blood, as isolated PBMCs, or as DNA extracted from either sample type. Inclusive of the bounding cysteine and phenylalanine, the CDR3 is 12 residues long. Left in the record is the CDR3 DNA by itself, 36 bases read in frame from the first base. The germline V gene provides CDR1 SQVTM and CDR2 ANQGSEA. A distance of 11 bases separates the germline ends of V and J, which lose 8 bases and 1 base respectively. The sample consisted of peripheral blood. The sequence joins TRBV29-1 to TRBJ2-5; possibly the D gene is TRBD1, per 6 matching bases. This sequence originates from a man between 65 and 85 years old with acute or convalescent COVID-19. The DNA sequence follows: TGCAGCACACGACAGGTCCAAGAGACCCAGTACTTC. The resulting protein is CSTRQVQETQYF.